One sample yielded the 6 T cell receptor beta chains listed below, sequenced in a study of blood T cell repertoires in COVID-19. The method was immunoSEQ multiplex PCR; TCRdb's version includes in-frame clones alone and lacks a portion of them. The table has roughly 140,000 clones, just under 90% seen once. The sample comprised peripheral blood. These receptors came from a woman of 80 years or more with acute or convalescent COVID-19.

V is TRBV5-1 and J is TRBJ1-2, with no clear D. Germline V lookup: CDR1 SGHRS, CDR2 YFSETQ. The CDR3 is 13 residues long. The germline V and J ends were trimmed by 3 bases and 2 bases, with 8 bases remaining between them. Here the CDR3 reads CASSSYGNYGYTF. The DNA for the CDR3 is TGCGCCAGCAGCTCCTACGGGAACTATGGCTACACCTTC.

The chain combines TRBV15 with TRBJ1-4, with a weak D call TRBD1 (5 bases). The ends were cut back, 0 bases at V and 7 bases at J, with 15 bases in the middle. Germline V gene lookup returns CDR1 LNHNV and CDR2 YYDKDF (reference sequence). The CDR3 extends over 16 amino acids. In DNA, the CDR3 is TGTGCCACCAGCAGAGATCTGGGGCAGGATTTTGAAAAACTGTTTTTT. As protein: CATSRDLGQDFEKLFF.

About this clone itself: An end of the junction does not agree with germline; a read error may underlie this. The chain uses TRBV7-7 and TRBJ2-3; D is possibly TRBD2 (6 bases). Germline V gene sequence: CDR1 SSHAT, CDR2 FNYEAQ (reference sequence). This CDR3 region has 15 residues. The CDR3 DNA follows: TGTGCTAGCAGCTTAGTGGGGGGAAGCACAGATACGCAGTATTTT. The encoded protein is CASSLVGGSTDTQYF.

V gene TRBV6-5 combines with J gene TRBJ2-2; D gene uncertain. The CDR3 covers 13 residues. The V gene lost 2 bases and the J gene lost 1 base, with 2 bases spanning the gap. Germline V gene data show CDR1 as MNHEY and CDR2 as SVGAGI. The CDR3 DNA is TGTGCCAGCAGTTACCTGAACACCGGGGAGCTGTTTTTT. Translating gives CASSYLNTGELFF.

The chain combines TRBV10-3 with TRBJ1-4; possible D gene TRBD1, 6 bases. The germline CDR1 and CDR2 sequences are ENHRY and SYGVKD. The CDR3 is 13 amino acids. V lost 10 bases and J lost 5, with 14 bases in between. The CDR3 coding sequence is TGTGCCACCCGGGACAATGACAATGAAAAACTGTTTTTT. It codes for CATRDNDNEKLFF.

This chain uses TRBV19 with TRBJ2-1; possibly TRBD2 for D (6 bases). Trimming removed 6 bases at V and 6 bases at J, with 12 bases between. CDR3 length: 13 amino acids. Germline lookup yields CDR1 LNHDA and CDR2 SQIVND (reference sequence). The CDR3 reads CASRAGLVNEQFF. In nucleotides, the CDR3 is TGTGCCAGTAGGGCGGGGCTGGTCAATGAGCAGTTCTTC.